The 18 T cell receptor beta chains reported below all come from one sample, sequenced in a study of PD-1 blockade in classical Hodgkin lymphoma. Data came from immunoSEQ multiplex PCR; TCRdb stores just in-frame clones and leaves some out. This table holds 75,000 to 100,000 clones, around 81% found once. After autologous stem cell transplantation all patients relapsed, and prior brentuximab vedotin exposure differed between cohorts. The source material was peripheral blood mononuclear cells (PBMCs), sampled before the second cycle of nivolumab. All receptors come from a human donor with classical Hodgkin lymphoma.

This clone was counted once. The CDR3 bases are TGTGCCGGGAGGTTGGACGGCAACAATGAGCAGTTCTTC. This translates into CAGRLDGNNEQFF. The chain combines TRBV6-5 with TRBJ2-1, with D perhaps matching TRBD2 (6 bases). The germline V and J ends were trimmed by 11 bases and 5 bases, with 16 bases remaining between them. Germline V lookup: CDR1 MNHEY, CDR2 SVGAGI. The CDR3 length is 13 residues.

The rearrangement links TRBV6-6 to TRBJ1-2, with D possibly matching TRBD1 (5 bases). The CDR3 extends over 13 amino acids. Germline assignment: CDR1 MNHNY and CDR2 SVGAGI (reference sequence). Between the trimmed V and J ends, which lost 5 bases and 3 bases, there was a span of 10 bases. Written as DNA, the CDR3 is TGTGCCAGCAGTCCGCGACAGTACTATGGCTACACCTTC. This codes for CASSPRQYYGYTF.

This rearrangement joins TRBV30 to TRBJ1-4; D is unresolved. This CDR3 is 14 amino acids long. Trimming shortened V by 8 bases and J by 6 bases, and 19 bases separated the two germline ends. CDR1 and CDR2 (germline): GTSNPN, SVGIG (reference sequence). The CDR3 spells CAGQPGGGDEKLFF. CDR3 nucleotide sequence: TGTGCCGGGCAGCCAGGCGGTGGGGATGAAAAACTGTTTTTT.

V usage is TRBV4-2 and J usage is TRBJ2-5, with 10 bases identical to TRBD2. CDR1 is LGHNA, CDR2 YNFKEQ, per germline. This CDR3 is 17 amino acids long. Trimming removed 2 bases from V and 3 bases from J; junction bases left unmatched: 9. The CDR3 region is CASSQPAGGPGKETQYF. The CDR3 nucleotides are TGTGCCAGCAGCCAACCAGCGGGAGGGCCAGGGAAAGAGACCCAGTACTTC.

This chain joins TRBV18 and TRBJ2-4; TRBD2 aligns across 8 bases. CDR1 and CDR2 from the germline V gene are KGHSH and LQKENI. Trimming at V came to 2 bases and at J to 0 bases, leaving 3 bases not matched to a gene. The length of the CDR3 is 16 residues. The CDR3 DNA reads TGTGCCAGCTCACCAAGCGGGGGACTAGCCAAAAACATTCAGTACTTC. This sequence encodes CASSPSGGLAKNIQYF.

The gene calls are TRBV7-6 and TRBJ2-7; the match to TRBD1 covers 10 bases. This CDR3 is 16 amino acids long. Trimming cost V 5 bases and J 1 base; bases outside gene matches: 8. CDR1 is SGHVS and CDR2 is FNYEAQ in the germline V gene. The CDR3 spells CASSQRPGQGSYEQYF. The CDR3 nucleotides are TGTGCCAGCAGCCAGAGGCCGGGACAGGGGTCCTACGAGCAGTACTTC. The full variable domain, rest sourced from reference TRBV7-6 and TRBJ2-7, is GAGVSQSPRYKVTKRGQDVALRCDPISGHVSLYWYRQALGQGPEFLTYFNYEAQQDKSGLPNDRFSAERPEGSISTLTIQRTEQRDSAMYRCASSQRPGQGSYEQYFGPGTRLTVT.

This chain links TRBV10-3 with TRBJ1-1; the D is unclear. The CDR3 runs 15 residues. Trimming removed 6 bases at V and 3 bases at J, with 17 bases between. Germline loops: CDR1 ENHRY, CDR2 SYGVKD. CDR3 protein: CAISGIPVLDTEAFF. CDR3 coding DNA: TGTGCCATCAGCGGTATACCGGTTCTAGACACTGAAGCTTTCTTT.

J is TRBJ1-1 and V is TRBV10-3; TRBD1 might be the D (5 bases). Germline lookup yields CDR1 ENHRY and CDR2 SYGVKD. The CDR3 is 12 amino acids. Trimming removed 2 bases from V and 4 bases from J, with 5 bases in between. This CDR3 is CAISEGGTEAFF. The CDR3 region has the DNA TGTGCCATCAGTGAGGGGGGCACTGAAGCTTTCTTT.

This chain joins TRBV10-3 and TRBJ2-1, with 8 bases identical to TRBD2. V lost 7 bases, J lost 7 bases, and 3 bases stayed unmatched. Germline assignment: CDR1 ENHRY and CDR2 SYGVKD. This CDR3 region has 12 residues. The CDR3 here is CAITGLGNEQFF. CDR3 DNA: TGTGCCATCACGGGACTAGGGAATGAGCAGTTCTTC.

J is TRBJ1-1 and V is TRBV19, with 11 bases fitting TRBD1. Unmatched junction bases numbered 3, after V lost 3 bases and J lost 3 bases. The CDR3 runs 15 residues. Germline CDR1 is LNHDA and CDR2 is SQIVND (reference sequence). The CDR3 loop reads CASSIAGQGDTEAFF. CDR3 nucleotides: TGTGCCAGTAGTATCGCGGGACAGGGGGACACTGAAGCTTTCTTT. Supplemented by reference TRBV19 and TRBJ1-1, the full variable domain reads DGGITQSPKYLFRKEGQNVTLSCEQNLNHDAMYWYRQDPGQGLRLIYYSQIVNDFQKGDIAEGYSVSREKKESFPLTVTSAQKNPTAFYLCASSIAGQGDTEAFFGQGTRLTVV.

The chain links TRBV29-1 to TRBJ2-1, with 9 bases that match TRBD1. Germline assignment: CDR1 SQVTM and CDR2 ANQGSEA. The CDR3 is made up of 15 amino acids. V trimming: 6 bases; J trimming: 0 bases; junction bases outside the gene matches: 6. The DNA for the CDR3 is TGCAGCGTCCGAGGACAGGGGAGCTCCTACAATGAGCAGTTCTTC. This encodes CSVRGQGSSYNEQFF.

The V gene is TRBV7-9, the J gene TRBJ2-2; no definite D call. Germline values: CDR1 SEHNR, CDR2 FQNEAQ (reference sequence). Trimming removed 5 bases from V and 6 bases from J, with 7 bases in between. The CDR3 is 12 amino acids. This chain's CDR3 is CASSPPSGELFF. DNA for the CDR3: TGTGCCAGCAGCCCCCCGTCCGGGGAGCTGTTTTTT.

The chain joins TRBV6-4 to TRBJ1-1; 8 nucleotides align to TRBD1. Per germline, CDR1 MRHNA and CDR2 SNTAGT. J lost 5 bases, V lost 8 bases, and 19 bases had no gene match. There are 17 residues in the CDR3. The CDR3 DNA is TGTGCCAGCGGGACCATGGCAGGGGGCCCGCCGGGGACTGAAGCTTTCTTT. As protein: CASGTMAGGPPGTEAFF.

The chain links TRBV2 to TRBJ1-4; TRBD1 matches 8 bases. The CDR3 length is 14 residues. Germline V gene lookup returns CDR1 SNHLY and CDR2 FYNNEI. V dropped 6 bases and J dropped 7; count of bases not matched to a gene: 7. CDR3 sequence: CASRERQGIEKLFF. The CDR3 DNA is TGTGCCAGCAGAGAGAGACAGGGGATTGAAAAACTGTTTTTT.

The chain joins TRBV5-1 to TRBJ2-1; a possible D gene is TRBD1 (5 bases). V was cut by 0 bases and J by 2 bases, with 9 bases left in between. This CDR3 is built from 15 residues. CDR1 is SGHRS and CDR2 is YFSETQ in the germline V gene. CDR3 sequence (DNA): TGCGCCAGCAGCTTGGCCCAGGGTCCCTACAATGAGCAGTTCTTC. Its protein product is CASSLAQGPYNEQFF.

This clone was seen at least ten times. The genes are TRBV14 and TRBJ1-1, with D possibly matching TRBD1 (6 bases). V was cut by 2 bases and J by 5 bases, with 9 bases left in between. Germline lookup yields CDR1 SGHDN and CDR2 FVKESK. The CDR3 is 13 residues long. CDR3 protein: CASSQRGRTEAFF. DNA for the CDR3: TGTGCCAGCAGCCAAAGGGGGAGGACTGAAGCTTTCTTT.

V and J are TRBV19 and TRBJ2-7; D is unresolved. Germline CDR1 LNHDA, CDR2 SQIVND (reference sequence). V was shortened by 5 bases and J by 3 bases, with 5 bases between the two germline ends. The length of the CDR3 is 11 residues. CDR3 sequence reads: CASSPGYEQYF. Here the CDR3 DNA reads TGTGCCAGTAGTCCAGGCTACGAGCAGTACTTC. Combining the CDR3 with reference TRBV19 and TRBJ2-7 gives the whole variable domain DGGITQSPKYLFRKEGQNVTLSCEQNLNHDAMYWYRQDPGQGLRLIYYSQIVNDFQKGDIAEGYSVSREKKESFPLTVTSAQKNPTAFYLCASSPGYEQYFGPGTRLTVT.

The chain combines TRBV19 with TRBJ2-3; 8 positions agree with TRBD2. Germline V gene lookup returns CDR1 LNHDA and CDR2 SQIVND (reference sequence). The V segment lost 2 bases and the J segment 3 bases; nucleotides outside the gene matches: 10. CDR3 length: 17 residues. CDR3 loop: CASSIRVAGRGTDTQYF. Written as DNA, the CDR3 is TGTGCCAGTAGTATACGGGTAGCGGGAAGGGGGACAGATACGCAGTATTTT.